These 14 T cell receptor beta chains originate from one sample sequenced in a study of long-term antiretroviral therapy in people with HIV. It was version v3.0 of the immunoSEQ assay that was run at survey level. Method: immunoSEQ multiplex PCR; TCRdb's copy keeps in-frame clones and lacks some. In the table there are about 30,000 clones, roughly 90% of which are singletons. Sequenced here: unsorted PBMCs, sampled 2 years after starting antiretroviral therapy. These TCRs come from a man aged 45-65 years with HIV.

The rearrangement uses TRBV30 and TRBJ2-7, with D unresolved. CDR1 and CDR2 (germline): GTSNPN, SVGIG (reference sequence). This CDR3 contains 11 residues. The V and J ends lost 1 base and 7 bases respectively, with 8 bases between them. The CDR3 nucleotides are TGTGCCTGGAGTGCCGAAGGAGAGCAGTACTTC. Translated, it gives CAWSAEGEQYF.

The chain employs TRBV19 and TRBJ1-1; D ambiguous. CDR3 size: 17 residues. With 4 bases removed from V and 2 bases from J, the gap between germline ends came to 20 bases. Germline V gene data show CDR1 as LNHDA and CDR2 as SQIVND (reference sequence). CDR3 sequence: CASSTTNLEAFNTEAFF. CDR3 bases: TGTGCCAGTAGTACGACTAACCTTGAGGCCTTCAACACTGAAGCTTTCTTT.

The V call is TRBV19, the J call TRBJ1-5; TRBD1 agrees at 7 bases. V shed 7 bases and J 7 bases; nucleotides not matched to a gene: 10. The length of the CDR3 is 14 residues. Germline CDR1 is LNHDA and CDR2 is SQIVND (reference sequence). In DNA form, the CDR3 reads TGTGCCAGTATGTCAGGGGGAAATCGGCAGCCCCAGCATTTT. This translates into CASMSGGNRQPQHF.

The rearrangement uses TRBV11-2 and TRBJ2-2; D remains unclear. Looked up from germline, CDR1 is SGHAT and CDR2 is FQNNGV. V lost 0 bases to trimming and J lost 4 bases, with 9 bases between them. The CDR3 is 15 amino acids. In DNA form, the CDR3 reads TGTGCCAGCAGCTTAGATACGGGCGGCACCGGGGAGCTGTTTTTT. Protein: CASSLDTGGTGELFF.

V gene TRBV13 combines with J gene TRBJ2-7; TRBD2 matches 8 bases. The CDR3 is made up of 14 amino acids. Losses at the gene ends were 2 bases for V and 6 bases for J; bases not matched to a gene: 6. The V gene's germline CDR1 is PRHDT and CDR2 FYEKMQ (reference sequence). For the CDR3, the DNA is TGTGCCAGCAGCTTAACAGCGGGAGCCCTCGAGCAGTACTTC. It yields the protein CASSLTAGALEQYF.

The CDR3 coding sequence is TGTGCCAGCAGCCGGAGAAGGGGGGGCAGGCGCGGCTACACCTTC. The encoded protein is CASSRRRGGRRGYTF. This chain links TRBV5-6 with TRBJ1-2, with D possibly TRBD1 on 6 matching bases. Germline V gene data show CDR1 as SGHDT and CDR2 as YYEEEE. The CDR3 loop spans 15 amino acids. V lost 4 bases and J lost 8, with 21 bases in between.

V usage is TRBV7-9 and J usage is TRBJ2-2, with TRBD2 as a possible D gene (6 bases). Germline-derived CDR1 and CDR2 are SEHNR and FQNEAQ (reference sequence). This CDR3 spans 16 amino acids. The V end lost 5 bases, the J end lost 1 base, and 14 bases lay between the germline ends. CDR3 coding DNA: TGTGCCAGCAGCAAACGGGAGACGGAGAACACCGGGGAGCTGTTTTTT. This sequence encodes CASSKRETENTGELFF.

J is TRBJ2-1 and V is TRBV7-2; D perhaps matches TRBD1 (6 bases). This CDR3 is built from 18 residues. The V and J ends lost 0 bases and 7 bases respectively, with 22 bases between them. Germline V lookup: CDR1 SGHTA, CDR2 FQGNSA. CDR3 loop: CASSLALRTAEWLNEQFF. CDR3 nucleotides: TGTGCCAGCAGCTTAGCGCTTAGGACAGCGGAGTGGTTGAATGAGCAGTTCTTC.

The genes are TRBV15 and TRBJ1-5, with D unresolved. V lost 0 bases and J 0 bases, leaving 3 bases between the germline ends. The CDR3 runs to 14 residues. Germline V gene sequence: CDR1 LNHNV, CDR2 YYDKDF (reference sequence). For the CDR3, the DNA is TGTGCCACCAGCAGAGACAATAGCAATCAGCCCCAGCATTTT. Its translation is CATSRDNSNQPQHF.

V gene TRBV19 combines with J gene TRBJ1-5; D remains ambiguous. This CDR3 is built from 14 residues. The V and J ends lost 2 bases and 2 bases respectively, with 7 bases between them. Germline V gene sequence: CDR1 LNHDA, CDR2 SQIVND (reference sequence). DNA for the CDR3: TGTGCCAGTAGTATACAGAAGGGCAATCAGCCCCAGCATTTT. Translated, it gives CASSIQKGNQPQHF. The complete variable domain, with remaining parts taken from reference TRBV19 and TRBJ1-5, reads DGGITQSPKYLFRKEGQNVTLSCEQNLNHDAMYWYRQDPGQGLRLIYYSQIVNDFQKGDIAEGYSVSREKKESFPLTVTSAQKNPTAFYLCASSIQKGNQPQHFGDGTRLSIL.

This clone was observed once. The gene calls are TRBV28 and TRBJ2-1, with TRBD2 identical over 12 bases. Germline CDR1 reads MDHEN; CDR2 reads SYDVKM. V was pared by 6 bases and J by 0 bases, with 12 bases of the junction left unmatched. The CDR3 length is 19 residues. The CDR3 is CASSLGLAGLRFSYNEQFF. The CDR3 DNA reads as TGTGCCAGCAGCCTAGGACTAGCGGGACTACGCTTCTCCTACAATGAGCAGTTCTTC.

The gene calls are TRBV5-6 and TRBJ1-4; 8 nucleotides agree with TRBD1. V shed 2 bases and J 5 bases; nucleotides not matched to a gene: 5. There are 15 residues in the CDR3. Germline V lookup: CDR1 SGHDT, CDR2 YYEEEE. The CDR3 sequence: CASSFDRGMNEKLFF. The CDR3 DNA is TGTGCCAGCAGCTTTGACAGGGGAATGAATGAAAAACTGTTTTTT.

The count of this clone is one. The chain is built from TRBV7-8 and TRBJ1-4; weak D call: TRBD1 (5 bases). The ends were cut back, 0 bases at V and 0 bases at J, with 8 bases in the middle. The CDR3 loop spans 16 amino acids. Germline loops: CDR1 SGHVS, CDR2 FQNEAQ. The CDR3 sequence is CASSLAGRATNEKLFF. DNA for the CDR3: TGTGCCAGCAGCTTAGCGGGCAGGGCAACTAATGAAAAACTGTTTTTT.

This CDR3 reads CASSRGAMDTEAFF. The CDR3 region has the DNA TGTGCCAGCAGCCGCGGGGCAATGGACACTGAAGCTTTCTTT. The chain links TRBV7-9 to TRBJ1-1; TRBD1 is a possible D gene (5 bases). The length of the CDR3 is 14 residues. CDR1 and CDR2 (germline): SEHNR, FQNEAQ (reference sequence). Trimming pared 5 bases from V and 3 bases from J, leaving 13 bases between.